Listed below are T cell receptor beta chains from one sample, sequenced in a study of technical replicates of blood from a few donors. TCRdb's copy holds only in-frame clones and misses some; the assay was immunoSEQ multiplex PCR. The repertoire holds around 84,000 clones, with more than 80% as singletons. The sample consisted of T cells isolated from PBMCs. These receptors were obtained from a human donor in good health. CDR3s include the opening cysteine and the closing phenylalanine or tryptophan. A D gene is named only where the DNA matches it firmly. Not all rows give a size; the values are once, few, many and, for expanded clones, a class.

V	size	J	D	DNA	CDR3
TRBV29-1	NA	TRBJ1-2	NA	TGCAGCGTTGCGTCCCGTAACATTAACGGCTACACCTTC	CSVASRNINGYTF
TRBV6-1	NA	TRBJ1-5	TRBD1	TGTGCCAGCAGTGTCAGACAGGGGGCTGGTCAGCCCCAGCATTTT	CASSVRQGAGQPQHF
TRBV5-1	once	TRBJ2-5	TRBD2	TGCGCCAGCAGCTTTCCCTCTTCCAGCGGGGCGGAAGAGACCCAGTACTTC	CASSFPSSSGAEETQYF
TRBV27	NA	TRBJ1-5	TRBD1	TGTGCCAGCAGTACAAAGTTGAGGACAGGGGAGGGCAATCAGCCCCAGCATTTT	CASSTKLRTGEGNQPQHF
TRBV6-5	NA	TRBJ2-7	NA	TGTGCCAGCAGGGGCGGGAAATCCTACGAGCAGTACTTC	CASRGGKSYEQYF
TRBV5-1	NA	TRBJ2-3	TRBD2	TGCGCCAGCAGCTTGGGAGCGGGGGGTGAGACAGATACGCAGTATTTT	CASSLGAGGETDTQYF
TRBV7-9	NA	TRBJ2-1	TRBD2	TGTGCCAGCAGCCTTTCCGGGGGGGGCTCCTACAATGAGCAGTTCTTC	CASSLSGGGSYNEQFF
TRBV28	NA	TRBJ1-4	NA	TGTGCCAGCAGTTTGTCGGGAACTAATGAAAAACTGTTTTTT	CASSLSGTNEKLFF
TRBV6-5	NA	TRBJ2-7	TRBD1	TGTGCCAGCAGAGACAGGGATGGCGAGCAGTACTTC	CASRDRDGEQYF
TRBV29-1	NA	TRBJ1-4	NA	TGCAGCGTTTATTCTCCAGGGGATTTTGGTGAAAAACTGTTTTTT	CSVYSPGDFGEKLFF
TRBV27	NA	TRBJ2-7	TRBD1	TGTGCCAGCAGTTTAGGGCAGGGGGCCTACGAGCAGTACTTC	CASSLGQGAYEQYF
TRBV7-6	NA	TRBJ2-1	NA	TGTGCCAGCAGCGTTAGCGCCTACAATGAGCAGTTCTTC	CASSVSAYNEQFF
TRBV14	NA	TRBJ2-1	NA	TGTGCCAGCAGCCCCGGGGCGGGATTAAATGAGCAGTTCTTC	CASSPGAGLNEQFF
TRBV2	NA	TRBJ1-4	NA	TGTGCCAGCAGTGACTCGGGGGGGGGAGAAAAACTGTTTTTT	CASSDSGGGEKLFF
TRBV2	NA	TRBJ1-1	TRBD1	TGTGCCAGCAGTGGGGGGACAGGGTTGACGAGAGCGAACCTTCTCAACCGTATGAACACTGAAGCTTTCTTT	CASSGGTGLTRANLLNRMNTEAFF
TRBV6-6	NA	TRBJ2-1	TRBD2	TGTGCCAGCAGTTACTCGGCGGGAGTCGATAATGAGCAGTTCTTC	CASSYSAGVDNEQFF
TRBV5-6	NA	TRBJ2-3	TRBD1	TGTGCCAGCAGCCTGCGCGACAGGGGCACAGATACGCAGTATTTT	CASSLRDRGTDTQYF
TRBV5-6	NA	TRBJ1-3	NA	TGTGCCAGCAGCTCCGGTGGCTCTGGAAACACCATATATTTT	CASSSGGSGNTIYF
TRBV19	once	TRBJ1-4	NA	TGTGCCAGTAGTATAGTACCACTTACGGAAAAACTGTTTTTT	CASSIVPLTEKLFF
TRBV2	NA	TRBJ2-7	NA	TGTGCCAGCAGTGAAGACAGGCGCGAGCAGTACTTC	CASSEDRREQYF
TRBV28	NA	TRBJ1-1	TRBD1	TGTGCCAGCCAGCGACAGGGAAACACTGAAGCTTTCTTT	CASQRQGNTEAFF
TRBV15	NA	TRBJ2-1	NA	TGTGCCACCAGCAGAGAAGTAACGGGAGTGAGGAGCAATGAGCAGTTCTTC	CATSREVTGVRSNEQFF
TRBV7-8	NA	TRBJ2-3	NA	TGTGCCAGCAGCCCCCGACTGCCCCGGAATACGCAGTATTTT	CASSPRLPRNTQYF
TRBV27	few	TRBJ2-7	NA	TGTGCCAGCAGTCTCCAAACCAGCTCCTACGAGCAGTACTTC	CASSLQTSSYEQYF
TRBV29-1	once	TRBJ1-1	NA	TGCAGCGTTGTAAGGAGGACTGAAGCTTTCTTT	CSVVRRTEAFF
TRBV2	NA	TRBJ1-1	NA	TGTGCCAGCAGTGAGGGGGAGGGCAGCACTGAAGCTTTCTTT	CASSEGEGSTEAFF
TRBV6-4	NA	TRBJ2-1	TRBD2	TGTGCCAGCAGTGGGGGACTAGCGGGAGGATGGAATGAGCAGTTCTTC	CASSGGLAGGWNEQFF
TRBV9	NA	TRBJ2-7	TRBD2	TGTGCCAGCAGCGTACTTAGCGGGGACGAGCAGTACTTC	CASSVLSGDEQYF